This T cell receptor (beta chain) emerged from a study of blood T cell repertoires in COVID-19. Study information: COVID-19 samples from acute and convalescent phases originated in the United States, Italy and Spain. PBMCs, B-cell-depleted T cells, or T cells provided the cDNA or gDNA that made up the material.

Original analysis: Researchers report that nucleated cell counts were estimated from reference gene primer amplification. The data were produced by immunoSEQ multiplex PCR, yet TCRdb's version contains in-frame clones alone and is incomplete. The D gene and trimming were derived from the DNA, and the V and J assignments and clone size from that table. The sample consists of about 250,000 clones, around 88% of them appearing once. Per the germline V gene, CDR1 is PRHDT and CDR2 is FYEKMQ (reference sequence). V was trimmed by 3 bases and J by 0 bases, leaving 9 bases between them. This CDR3 is built from 16 residues.

The V gene is TRBV13, the J gene TRBJ2-6; no clear D. Sequenced: peripheral blood. This receptor was identified in an older man with acute or convalescent COVID-19. The CDR3 bases are TGTGCCAGCAGCTTTAAGTCGGGCTCTGGGGCCAACGTCCTGACTTTC. This encodes CASSFKSGSGANVLTF.